This T cell receptor (beta chain) was documented in a study of brain T cells in children with intractable seizures (dated by TCRdb to the early 2020s). Looking at the study overall: Resected brain tissue from more than 40 pediatric epilepsy surgery cases was first screened for immune gene transcripts using a NanoString immunology panel. Of the 12 selected surgery cases, pre-surgery blood was also sequenced for eight, so four had brain tissue only.

Summary of the overall study and its limitations: The patients' HCMV serostatus was not known, and viral specificity was inferred solely from CDR3 sequence similarity. Because pre- and post-surgery blood were sequenced to different depths, clones absent from the pre-surgery sample may reflect undersampling.

V is pruned by 6 bases and J by 6 bases, leaving 11 bases of the junction without a gene match. The CDR3 holds 14 amino acids from the cysteine to the phenylalanine. Only the CDR3 DNA is retained, 42 bases long and in frame from the first base. In the germline V gene, CDR1 corresponds to MNHEY and CDR2 to SVGAGI. The table lists this clone with a count of one. Which antigen it targets is not known. Base quality data are lacking; no much larger clone is found one base away. In the paper's terms, the time point label means: blood from clinic visit 5 months post-surgery; TSC patient then seizure free. Surgery cases with the highest brain T cell transcript signatures were selected for TCR beta chain sequencing of brain tissue and, where available, blood. Before surgery, patients had received at least one anti-epileptic drug. TCR-sequenced patients were children with drug-resistant epilepsy due to tuberous sclerosis complex, focal cortical dysplasia, Rasmussen encephalitis or hemimegalencephaly. Bulk genomic DNA was isolated from unsorted brain tissue and whole blood using the Monarch genomic DNA purification kit.

The immunoSEQ assay was applied to genomic DNA to generate the TCR beta chain sequences. In the source study's methods: CDR3 sequences that did not begin with the conserved framework cysteine at position 104 were removed manually. To get clonality, the normalized Shannon's Diversity Index was subtracted from one, giving values from 0 (maximal diversity) to 1 (oligoclonal). Chi-squared comparison-of-proportions tests were used to check whether the frequency of the same CDR3 differed between samples, for example brain versus blood. Public clonotypes were identified through searches of immuneACCESS, and similarity to known antiviral clonotypes was evaluated with the VDJdb browser. TCRdb mirrors the immuneACCESS table, restricted to in-frame sequences. Some clones are absent from its copies; in checked studies, under half trace to an unresolved V gene, and the reason for the others is unknown. Clone size and the V and J calls come from that table; the DNA yielded D and trimming. The sample yields 340,000 or so clones; about 94% were counted once. 5.7% of the sample is taken by the ten largest.

The sequence derives from a boy younger than two with tuberous sclerosis and intractable seizures. This sequence uses TRBV6-5 and TRBJ2-7; 7 middle bases align to TRBD1. The sample in question was peripheral blood, obtained 5 to 6 months after surgery. CDR3 protein: CASSQQGFLREQYF. In nucleotide form, the sequence is TGTGCCAGCAGCCAACAGGGGTTCTTGCGCGAGCAGTACTTC.